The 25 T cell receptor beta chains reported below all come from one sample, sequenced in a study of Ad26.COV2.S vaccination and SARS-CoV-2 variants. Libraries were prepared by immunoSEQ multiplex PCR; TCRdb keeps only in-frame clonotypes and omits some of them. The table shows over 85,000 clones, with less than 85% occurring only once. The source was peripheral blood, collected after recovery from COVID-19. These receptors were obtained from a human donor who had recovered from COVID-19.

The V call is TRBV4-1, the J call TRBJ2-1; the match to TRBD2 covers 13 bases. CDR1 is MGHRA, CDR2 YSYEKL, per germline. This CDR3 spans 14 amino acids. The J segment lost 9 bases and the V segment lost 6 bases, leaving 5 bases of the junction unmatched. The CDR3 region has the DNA TGCGCCAGCAGTCGGGGACTAGCGGGACCTGAGCAGTTCTTC. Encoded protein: CASSRGLAGPEQFF.

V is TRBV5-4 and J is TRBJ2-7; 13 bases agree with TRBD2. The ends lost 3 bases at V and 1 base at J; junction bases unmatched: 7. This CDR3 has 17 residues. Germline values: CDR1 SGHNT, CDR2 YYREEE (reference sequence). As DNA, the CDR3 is TGTGCCAGCAGCTCAACTAGCGGGAGGGCTCAATCCTACGAGCAGTACTTC. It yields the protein CASSSTSGRAQSYEQYF.

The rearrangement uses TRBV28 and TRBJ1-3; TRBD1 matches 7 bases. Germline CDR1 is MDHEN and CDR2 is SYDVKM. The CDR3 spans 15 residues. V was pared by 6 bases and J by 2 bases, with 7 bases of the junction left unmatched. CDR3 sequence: CASRSGTATGNTIYF. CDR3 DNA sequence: TGTGCCAGCAGGTCCGGGACAGCCACTGGAAACACCATATATTTT. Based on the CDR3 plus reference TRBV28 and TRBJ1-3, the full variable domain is DVKVTQSSRYLVKRTGEKVFLECVQDMDHENMFWYRQDPGLGLRLIYFSYDVKMKEKGDIPEGYSVSREKKERFSLILESASTNQTSMYLCASRSGTATGNTIYFGEGSWLTVV.

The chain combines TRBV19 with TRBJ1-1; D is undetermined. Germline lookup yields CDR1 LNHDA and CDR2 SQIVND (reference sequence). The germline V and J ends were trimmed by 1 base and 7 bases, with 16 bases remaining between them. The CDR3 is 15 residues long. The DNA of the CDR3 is TGTGCCAGTAGTATAGTAGTTTTTTCGGGCAGTGAAGCTTTCTTT. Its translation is CASSIVVFSGSEAFF. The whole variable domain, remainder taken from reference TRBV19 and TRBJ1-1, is DGGITQSPKYLFRKEGQNVTLSCEQNLNHDAMYWYRQDPGQGLRLIYYSQIVNDFQKGDIAEGYSVSREKKESFPLTVTSAQKNPTAFYLCASSIVVFSGSEAFFGQGTRLTVV.

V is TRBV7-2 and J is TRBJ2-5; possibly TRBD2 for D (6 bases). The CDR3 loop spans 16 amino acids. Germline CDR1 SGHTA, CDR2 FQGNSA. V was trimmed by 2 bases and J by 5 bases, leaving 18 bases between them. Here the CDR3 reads CASSLSPPGSGETQYF. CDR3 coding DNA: TGTGCCAGCAGCTTATCTCCCCCCGGGAGTGGGGAGACCCAGTACTTC.

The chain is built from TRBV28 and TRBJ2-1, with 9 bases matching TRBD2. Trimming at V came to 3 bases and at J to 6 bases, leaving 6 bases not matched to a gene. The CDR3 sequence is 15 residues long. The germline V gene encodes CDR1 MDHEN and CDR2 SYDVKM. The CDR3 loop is CASSFLAGGANEQFF. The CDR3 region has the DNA TGTGCCAGCAGTTTCCTTGCGGGAGGGGCCAATGAGCAGTTCTTC. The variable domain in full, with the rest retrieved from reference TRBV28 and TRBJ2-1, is DVKVTQSSRYLVKRTGEKVFLECVQDMDHENMFWYRQDPGLGLRLIYFSYDVKMKEKGDIPEGYSVSREKKERFSLILESASTNQTSMYLCASSFLAGGANEQFFGPGTRLTVL.

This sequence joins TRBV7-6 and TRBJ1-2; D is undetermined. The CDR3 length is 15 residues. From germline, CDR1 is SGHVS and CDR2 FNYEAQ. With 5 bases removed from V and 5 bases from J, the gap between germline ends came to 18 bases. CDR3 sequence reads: CASSPAGSREYGYTF. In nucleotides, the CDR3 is TGTGCCAGCAGCCCAGCCGGGTCTCGCGAATATGGCTACACCTTC.

The CDR3 DNA reads as TGTGCCAGCAGCTTACAGGGGGCTACCTACGAGCAGTACTTC. Residues: CASSLQGATYEQYF. V usage is TRBV7-2 and J usage is TRBJ2-7; 8 nucleotides align to TRBD1. This CDR3 has 14 residues. Germline V gene data show CDR1 as SGHTA and CDR2 as FQGNSA. The J segment lost 2 bases and the V segment lost 2 bases, leaving 2 bases of the junction unmatched.

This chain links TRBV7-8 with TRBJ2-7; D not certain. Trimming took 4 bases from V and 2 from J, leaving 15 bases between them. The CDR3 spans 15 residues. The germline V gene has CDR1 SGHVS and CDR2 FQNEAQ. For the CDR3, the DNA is TGTGCCAGCAGCTCGGTCGGACGGACCACCTACGAGCAGTACTTC. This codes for CASSSVGRTTYEQYF.

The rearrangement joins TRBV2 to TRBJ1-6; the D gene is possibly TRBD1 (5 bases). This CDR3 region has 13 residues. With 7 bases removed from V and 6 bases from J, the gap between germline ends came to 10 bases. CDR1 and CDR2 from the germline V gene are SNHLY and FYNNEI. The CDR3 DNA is TGTGCCAGCACTGGGGCAGTTAATTCACCCCTCCACTTT. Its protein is CASTGAVNSPLHF.

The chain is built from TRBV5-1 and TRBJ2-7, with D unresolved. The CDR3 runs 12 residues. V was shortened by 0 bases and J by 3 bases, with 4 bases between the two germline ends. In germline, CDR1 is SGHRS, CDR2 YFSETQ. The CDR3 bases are TGCGCCAGCAGCTTGGGGGACTACGAGCAGTACTTC. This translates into CASSLGDYEQYF.

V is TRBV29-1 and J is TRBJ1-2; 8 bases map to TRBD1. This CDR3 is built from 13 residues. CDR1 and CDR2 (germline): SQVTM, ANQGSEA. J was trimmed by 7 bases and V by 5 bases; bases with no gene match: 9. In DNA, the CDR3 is TGCAGCGTTTTATCGGACAGGGTTCGTGGCTACACCTTC. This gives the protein CSVLSDRVRGYTF.

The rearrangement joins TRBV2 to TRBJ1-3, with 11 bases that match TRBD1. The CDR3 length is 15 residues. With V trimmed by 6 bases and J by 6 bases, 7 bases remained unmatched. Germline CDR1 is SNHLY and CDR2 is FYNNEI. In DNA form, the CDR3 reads TGTGCCAGCAGAGCAAGGACAGGGGGCGTAAACACCATATATTTT. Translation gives CASRARTGGVNTIYF.

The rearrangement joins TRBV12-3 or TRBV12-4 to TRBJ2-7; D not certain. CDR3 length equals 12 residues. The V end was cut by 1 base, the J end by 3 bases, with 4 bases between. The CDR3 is CASSLGYYEQYF. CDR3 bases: TGTGCCAGCAGTTTAGGGTACTACGAGCAGTACTTC.

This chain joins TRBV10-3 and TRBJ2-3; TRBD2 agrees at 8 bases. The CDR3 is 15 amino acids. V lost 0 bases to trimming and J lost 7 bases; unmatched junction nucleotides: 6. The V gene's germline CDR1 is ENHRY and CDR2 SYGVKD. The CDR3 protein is CAISESVAGGNTQYF. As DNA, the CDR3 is TGTGCCATCAGTGAGTCGGTGGCGGGGGGCAATACGCAGTATTTT.

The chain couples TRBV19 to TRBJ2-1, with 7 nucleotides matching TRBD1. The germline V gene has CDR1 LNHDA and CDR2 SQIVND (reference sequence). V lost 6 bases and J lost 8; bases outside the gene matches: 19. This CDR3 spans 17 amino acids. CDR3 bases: TGTGCCAGTAGATGGGGTAGCAAGGGGGCCTATTACTATGAGCAGTTCTTC. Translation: CASRWGSKGAYYYEQFF.

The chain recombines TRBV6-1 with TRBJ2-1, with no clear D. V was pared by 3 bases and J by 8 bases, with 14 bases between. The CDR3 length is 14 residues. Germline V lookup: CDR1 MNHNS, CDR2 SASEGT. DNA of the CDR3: TGTGCCAGCAGTGAGCCCTCGAAAAGCGATGAGCAGTTCTTC. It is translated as CASSEPSKSDEQFF.

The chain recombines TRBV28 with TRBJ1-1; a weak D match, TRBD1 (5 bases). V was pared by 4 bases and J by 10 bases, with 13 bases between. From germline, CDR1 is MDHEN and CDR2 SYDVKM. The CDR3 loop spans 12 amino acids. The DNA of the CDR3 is TGTGCCAGCAGTTGGGGACGGACCAGAGCTTTCTTT. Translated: CASSWGRTRAFF.

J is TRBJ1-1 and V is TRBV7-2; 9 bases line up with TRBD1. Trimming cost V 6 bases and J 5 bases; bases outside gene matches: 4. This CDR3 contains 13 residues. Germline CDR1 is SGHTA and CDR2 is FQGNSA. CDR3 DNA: TGTGCCAGCAGGATACAGGGGGCGACTGAAGCTTTCTTT. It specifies CASRIQGATEAFF.

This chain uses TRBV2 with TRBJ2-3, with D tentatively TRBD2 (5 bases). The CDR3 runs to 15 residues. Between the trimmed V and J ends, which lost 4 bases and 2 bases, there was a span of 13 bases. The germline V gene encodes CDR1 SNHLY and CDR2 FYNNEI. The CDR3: CASSGRTLATDTQYF. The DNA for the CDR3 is TGTGCCAGCAGTGGGCGGACTCTCGCCACAGATACGCAGTATTTT.

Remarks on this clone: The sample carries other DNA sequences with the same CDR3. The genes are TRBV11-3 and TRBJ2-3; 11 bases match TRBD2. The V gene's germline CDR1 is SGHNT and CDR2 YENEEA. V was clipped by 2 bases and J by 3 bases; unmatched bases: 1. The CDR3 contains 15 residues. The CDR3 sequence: CASSLRLAGTDTQYF. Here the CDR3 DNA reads TGTGCCAGCAGCTTAAGACTAGCGGGGACAGATACGCAGTATTTT. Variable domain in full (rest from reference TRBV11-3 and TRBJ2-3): EAGVVQSPRYKIIEKKQPVAFWCNPISGHNTLYWYLQNLGQGPELLIRYENEEAVDDSQLPKDRFSAERLKGVDSTLKIQPAELGDSAVYLCASSLRLAGTDTQYFGPGTRLTVL.

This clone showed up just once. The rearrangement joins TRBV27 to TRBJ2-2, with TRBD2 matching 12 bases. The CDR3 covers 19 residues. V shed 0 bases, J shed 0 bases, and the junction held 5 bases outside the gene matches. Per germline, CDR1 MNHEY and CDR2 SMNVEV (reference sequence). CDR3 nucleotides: TGTGCCAGCAGTTTATCGTGGCTAGCGGGAGGGCCGAACACCGGGGAGCTGTTTTTT. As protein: CASSLSWLAGGPNTGELFF.

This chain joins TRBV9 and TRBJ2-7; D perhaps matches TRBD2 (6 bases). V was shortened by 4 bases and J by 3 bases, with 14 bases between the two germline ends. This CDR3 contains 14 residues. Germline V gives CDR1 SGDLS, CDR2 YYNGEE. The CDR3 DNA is TGTGCCAGCAGCACGGGACTGACGAACTACGAGCAGTACTTC. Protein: CASSTGLTNYEQYF.

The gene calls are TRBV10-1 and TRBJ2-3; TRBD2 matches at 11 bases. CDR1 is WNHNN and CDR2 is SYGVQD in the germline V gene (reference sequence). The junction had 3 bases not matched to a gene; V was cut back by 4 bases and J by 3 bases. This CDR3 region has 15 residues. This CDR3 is CASSGTSGSTDTQYF. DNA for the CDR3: TGCGCCAGCAGTGGGACTAGCGGGTCGACAGATACGCAGTATTTT.

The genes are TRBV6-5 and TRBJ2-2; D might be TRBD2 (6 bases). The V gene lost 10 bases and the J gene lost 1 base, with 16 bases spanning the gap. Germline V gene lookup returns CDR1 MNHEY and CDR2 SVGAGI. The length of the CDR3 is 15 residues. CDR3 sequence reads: CATQRLVRNTGELFF. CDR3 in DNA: TGTGCCACCCAAAGACTAGTTAGGAACACCGGGGAGCTGTTTTTT.